What follows describes a single T cell receptor beta chain. Its antigen has not been determined. The junction shows a germline mismatch at one end, possibly a read error. These data come from a study of regulatory T cells in long-lasting Graves disease (dated by TCRdb to 2020 to 2023). With respect to the entire study: To count as having persistent Graves' disease, a patient had to have received antithyroid drug treatment for over 5 years with TSH receptor autoantibodies remaining persistently positive. A total of roughly 33 samples underwent TCR sequencing: about 13 from persistent and approximately 20 from newly diagnosed Graves' disease patients. The study was registered as a clinical trial and conducted in China. Patients with persistent Graves' disease were compared with patients with newly diagnosed Graves' disease using TCR sequencing and RNA sequencing of peripheral blood. On average, persistent Graves' disease patients in the clinical cohort had been on antithyroid drugs for around ten years.

The library was prepared using multiplex PCR. Sequencer: Illumina HiSeq 4000. TCR beta libraries were built with iRepertoire HTBI primers and Arm-PCR amplification of CDR3 regions. Before sequencing, the PCR products underwent gel purification. The study's own analysis went as follows. A total of some 60 TRBV and 14 TRBJ segments were identified across samples and were used for gene usage analysis of CDR3 amino acid clonotypes. COPE and FqMerger were used to merge filtered high-quality paired reads into contigs. Contigs were aligned with BLAST to IMGT TRBV, TRBD and TRBJ reference genes, and CDR3 was defined per IMGT. Clonotypes above 0.1% frequency were classified as highly expanded clones. Shannon entropy served as the measure of repertoire diversity, while the Gini coefficient captured V-J evenness. Clonotypes shared by more than one individual were considered public. TCRdb ran its own pipeline on the public reads, namely fastp trimming at Q25 and MiXCR clone calling, and kept in-frame beta chains. Records with the same CDR3 protein are collapsed into one entry carrying the most frequent genes and DNA. Here the V and J calls rest on TCRdb's processing, not on the authors' analysis. The sample table contains around 300,000 distinct CDR3 sequences; only one count was recorded for around 21% of them. The ten top clones hold approximately 60% of the sample.

Study-wide findings and limitations: More public clonotypes were shared among persistent patients (under 3,000) than among newly diagnosed patients (966). Peripheral blood alone was examined, since thyroid tissue, which constituted the primary lesion, could not be accessed. TRBV28, TRBJ1-2 and TRBJ2-5 were preferentially used in persistent disease, while TRBV20-1 and TRBJ2-1 were favored in newly diagnosed disease. Sequencing and analysis were limited to the TCR beta chain. The authors noted that the small sample size was a limitation that may lower accuracy. Persistent Graves' disease patients showed lower TCR Shannon entropy and fewer highly expanded clones than newly diagnosed patients, suggesting clonal expansion.

The time point label, as the study defines it: persistent/refractory GD, antithyroid drugs over 5 years with positive TRAb. For both TCR sequencing and RNA sequencing, RNA was extracted from PBMCs in TRIzol. Graves' disease was diagnosed according to American Thyroid Association guidelines. Patients were recruited from an endocrinology department in Xi'an, China. From each patient, about 9 milliliters of peripheral blood was collected into an EDTA anticoagulant tube. Ficoll Paque Plus density gradient separation was used to isolate PBMCs, and no further T cell sorting was performed. An Agilent 2100 Bioanalyzer and agarose gel were used to assess RNA quality, and a NanoDrop 2000 was used to measure RNA concentration. Taken from the germline V gene, the CDR1 and CDR2 loops are KGHSH and LQKENI. Measured from the cysteine to the phenylalanine, the CDR3 is 15 residues long. Of all the DNA, just the CDR3 is kept, 45 bases in frame from base 1.

This specimen consisted of peripheral blood mononuclear cells (PBMCs), obtained when the disease was refractory, from a patient treated with antithyroid drugs. The TCR comes from a female donor with Graves disease. The rearrangement combines TRBV18 with TRBJ2-5; the D gene cannot be named for sure. The bases read TGTGTCAGCTCACCGACGAACGGTATTCAAGAGACCCAGTACTTC. This gives the protein CVSSPTNGIQETQYF.